This entry lists 7 T cell receptor beta chains sequenced from one sample in a study of regulatory T cells in long-lasting Graves disease. Time point specified: newly diagnosed GD, antithyroid drugs for less than 3 months. RNA isolated from PBMCs was used to make the TCR library. Through Arm-PCR of CDR3 regions and iRepertoire HTBI primers, TCR beta libraries were built. Each CDR3 protein gets one entry after TCRdb re-called the multiplex PCR reads with MiXCR. The profile covers 360,000 or so distinct CDR3 sequences, with about a sixth appearing a single time and roughly 27% taken by the ten largest. This sample also belongs to another study, concerning T cells in Graves' hyperthyroidism and ophthalmopathy.

The material sequenced was peripheral blood mononuclear cells (PBMCs), taken at new diagnosis, from a patient treated with antithyroid drugs. The receptor source for this set is a man aged 40-55 years with Graves disease.

This clonotype has ten or more counts. The CDR3 sequence: CASSLAPMTSTDTQYF. CDR3 bases: TGCGCCAGCAGCTTGGCCCCCATGACTAGCACAGATACGCAGTATTTT. This sequence joins TRBV5-1 and TRBJ2-3; D unresolved. The CDR3 contains 16 residues. Trimming removed 0 bases from V and 0 bases from J, with 11 bases in between. CDR1 is SGHRS, CDR2 YFSETQ, per germline.

This clonotype has a count of ten or more. The CDR3 region has the DNA TGCAGTGCTACTACAGGGTACGAGCAGTACTTC. Amino acid sequence: CSATTGYEQYF. The gene calls are TRBV20-1 and TRBJ2-7; TRBD1 is a possible D gene (6 bases). The V end lost 4 bases, the J end lost 4 bases, and 8 bases lay between the germline ends. This CDR3 is 11 amino acids long. Germline V CDR1 and CDR2: DFQATT, SNEGSKA (reference sequence).

This clonotype showed up many times. The chain combines TRBV28 with TRBJ2-7; 16 nucleotides line up with TRBD2. V was clipped by 4 bases and J by 5 bases; unmatched bases: 5. Germline CDR1 MDHEN, CDR2 SYDVKM. The CDR3 length is 16 residues. In DNA form, the CDR3 reads TGTGCCAGCAGTTCCCCGGGACTAGCGGGGGGGCACGAGCAGTACTTC. It encodes CASSSPGLAGGHEQYF. The whole variable domain, filled in from reference TRBV28 and TRBJ2-7, reads DVKVTQSSRYLVKRTGEKVFLECVQDMDHENMFWYRQDPGLGLRLIYFSYDVKMKEKGDIPEGYSVSREKKERFSLILESASTNQTSMYLCASSSPGLAGGHEQYFGPGTRLTVT.

The genes are TRBV18 and TRBJ1-1; TRBD1 matches 9 bases. CDR3 size: 16 residues. The germline V gene encodes CDR1 KGHSH and CDR2 LQKENI. Trimming took 0 bases from V and 1 from J; bases not matched to a gene: 3. The CDR3 here is CASSPPNRGRNTEAFF. The CDR3 DNA reads as TGTGCCAGCTCACCACCAAACAGGGGGCGGAACACTGAAGCTTTCTTT.

At least ten counts were recorded for this clonotype. As DNA, the CDR3 is TGTGCCAGCAGTTACTCGAAGGGGGCCAAAAACATTCAGTACTTC. Its translation is CASSYSKGAKNIQYF. The chain combines TRBV6-5 with TRBJ2-4; D possibly corresponds to TRBD1 (5 bases). The CDR3 spans 15 residues. The V gene's germline CDR1 is MNHEY and CDR2 SVGAGI. V shed 0 bases and J shed 1 base, with 7 bases lying between them.

This clonotype was found many times. The chain joins TRBV5-1 to TRBJ1-1, with unresolved D. The germline V gene encodes CDR1 SGHRS and CDR2 YFSETQ. V was clipped by 0 bases and J by 5 bases, with 8 bases between them. The CDR3 extends over 13 amino acids. CDR3 in DNA: TGCGCCAGCAGCTTGGCTTGGCGGACTGAAGCTTTCTTT. This sequence encodes CASSLAWRTEAFF.

This clonotype was seen many times. J is TRBJ1-1 and V is TRBV24-1; TRBD1 might be the D (6 bases). Germline CDR1 reads KGHDR; CDR2 reads SFDVKD. This CDR3 region has 13 residues. Trimming cost V 7 bases and J 5 bases, with 13 bases left between them. The CDR3 region is CATRTQGGTEAFF. In DNA form, the CDR3 reads TGTGCCACCAGGACACAGGGTGGGACTGAAGCTTTCTTT.